This TCR beta chain was observed in a study of shared clonotypes between healthy human individuals. Some clones are missing from TCRdb's copy, which holds only in-frame ones; the method was immunoSEQ multiplex PCR. The sample has fewer than 1.8 million clones, 98% seen once; the top ten hold approximately 0.4%. The V end was cut by 9 bases, the J end by 5 bases, with 11 bases between. Germline loops: CDR1 SNHLY, CDR2 FYNNEI. CDR3 length equals 12 residues. Note on this clone: Its antigen is currently unknown.

Regarding the study as a whole: In a handful of donors, around 5% of naive CD4 clonotypes appeared in common.

This chain joins TRBV2 and TRBJ1-5; possibly TRBD1 for D (5 bases). The sequence was collected from a man between 25 and 39 years old in good health. The sequencing sample was made of naive CD4+ T cells sorted from blood. As to subset: CD45RA+ positively selected. CDR3 coding DNA: TGTGCCAGTGCAGGGACGGATCAGCCCCAGCATTTT. Its translation is CASAGTDQPQHF.